The 27 T cell receptor beta chains presented below share a single source sample, sequenced in a study of T cell changes during pregnancy in multiple sclerosis. Here immunoSEQ multiplex PCR was the method, and the copy in TCRdb shows in-frame clones only, minus some. The table records 35,000 or so clones, approximately 90% of them present only once. This specimen was CD8+ T cells from peripheral blood mononuclear cells, taken in the third trimester of pregnancy. The receptors were gathered from a female donor with multiple sclerosis, enrolled in a pregnancy study.

The chain couples TRBV7-6 to TRBJ2-5, with D unresolved. Germline-derived CDR1 and CDR2 are SGHVS and FNYEAQ. With 5 bases removed from V and 4 bases from J, the gap between germline ends came to 5 bases. This CDR3 spans 11 amino acids. CDR3 loop: CASSLSETQYF. In DNA, the CDR3 is TGTGCCAGCAGCCTCTCAGAGACCCAGTACTTC.

The chain uses TRBV7-9 and TRBJ2-3; TRBD1 aligns across 7 bases. Germline assignment: CDR1 SEHNR and CDR2 FQNEAQ (reference sequence). The CDR3 totals 15 residues. V lost 5 bases and J lost 0; bases outside the gene matches: 5. The CDR3 loop is CASSLRQGSTDTQYF. The DNA for the CDR3 is TGTGCCAGCAGCCTACGACAGGGAAGCACAGATACGCAGTATTTT.

This chain links TRBV27 with TRBJ2-5; D call uncertain. The CDR3 is made up of 15 amino acids. Looked up from germline, CDR1 is MNHEY and CDR2 is SMNVEV (reference sequence). Trimming pared 5 bases from V and 2 bases from J, leaving 15 bases between. CDR3 sequence reads: CASSDEQSFQETQYF. The CDR3 nucleotides read TGTGCCAGCAGTGACGAACAGTCTTTTCAAGAGACCCAGTACTTC.

This clone was counted a single time. This rearrangement joins TRBV5-1 to TRBJ2-5; 13 nucleotides align to TRBD2. Germline loops: CDR1 SGHRS, CDR2 YFSETQ. V dropped 3 bases and J dropped 3; count of bases not matched to a gene: 8. CDR3 length: 17 residues. The CDR3 reads CASSSGLAGVVEETQYF. CDR3 nucleotides: TGCGCCAGCAGCTCCGGACTAGCGGGGGTAGTGGAAGAGACCCAGTACTTC.

The chain recombines TRBV6-5 with TRBJ1-1; no firm D call. Germline assignment: CDR1 MNHEY and CDR2 SVGAGI. The CDR3 has 13 amino acids. Trimming left V 6 bases short and J 1 base short, with 9 bases between. CDR3 coding DNA: TGTGCCAGCAGGGAGCGCGGGAACACTGAAGCTTTCTTT. It yields the protein CASRERGNTEAFF.

The CDR3 DNA reads as TGTGCCAGCAGCTTAGGTCCCGGACAGTATAGCAATCAGCCCCAGCATTTT. Amino acids: CASSLGPGQYSNQPQHF. The V gene is TRBV7-6, the J gene TRBJ1-5, with D perhaps TRBD1 (6 bases). Trimming shortened V by 1 base and J by 0 bases, and 13 bases separated the two germline ends. Germline CDR1 and CDR2: SGHVS and FNYEAQ. This CDR3 is 17 amino acids long.

About this clone itself: A junction boundary mismatches the germline segment, possibly from a read error. The chain links TRBV7-9 to TRBJ1-4; D not resolved. Germline CDR1 is SEHNR and CDR2 is FQNEAQ (reference sequence). The CDR3 contains 18 residues. CDR3 loop: CASSLRTPLAITDEKLFF. In DNA form, the CDR3 reads TGTGCCAGCAGCTTAAGGACTCCTCTGGCCATAACTGATGAAAAACTGTTTTTT.

V gene TRBV7-9 combines with J gene TRBJ1-2; possibly TRBD1 for D (5 bases). The CDR3 totals 14 residues. V was clipped by 5 bases and J by 2 bases, with 12 bases between them. Germline CDR1 and CDR2: SEHNR and FQNEAQ (reference sequence). The CDR3 spells CASSPRQHNYGYTF. The CDR3 DNA is TGTGCCAGCAGCCCACGACAGCACAACTATGGCTACACCTTC.

CDR3 DNA: TGTGCCAGCAGCCCAGGACGGACAGGGGGCGCCAATCAGCCCCAGCATTTT. Translating it yields CASSPGRTGGANQPQHF. This chain joins TRBV7-2 and TRBJ1-5; TRBD1 aligns across 11 bases. The CDR3 sequence is 17 residues long. The V segment lost 5 bases and the J segment 3 bases; nucleotides outside the gene matches: 9. Germline values: CDR1 SGHTA, CDR2 FQGNSA.

The V call is TRBV15, the J call TRBJ1-6; D might be TRBD1 (6 bases). The ends were cut back, 3 bases at V and 5 bases at J, with 17 bases in the middle. From germline, CDR1 is LNHNV and CDR2 YYDKDF (reference sequence). This CDR3 spans 17 amino acids. CDR3 nucleotides: TGTGCCACCAGCAGGGAACCAACAGGGCCTAATAATTCACCCCTCCACTTT. Encoded protein: CATSREPTGPNNSPLHF.

The chain couples TRBV6-6 to TRBJ2-7; 7 bases map to TRBD1. Germline loops: CDR1 MNHNY, CDR2 SVGAGI (reference sequence). Germline trimming cut 6 bases from V and 7 bases from J; bases unmatched to any gene: 12. The CDR3 length is 14 residues. This CDR3 is CASSWTGPHGEQYF. The CDR3 nucleotides read TGTGCCAGCAGCTGGACAGGCCCTCATGGAGAGCAGTACTTC.

V and J are TRBV7-2 and TRBJ2-5, with D possibly being TRBD2 (5 bases). V was shortened by 5 bases and J by 10 bases, with 11 bases between the two germline ends. CDR3 length: 11 residues. Germline V lookup: CDR1 SGHTA, CDR2 FQGNSA. CDR3 amino acids: CASSVDYLQYF. As DNA, the CDR3 is TGTGCCAGCAGCGTAGACTATCTCCAGTACTTC.

The rearrangement uses TRBV5-1 and TRBJ1-2, with TRBD1 as a possible D gene (6 bases). The germline V gene has CDR1 SGHRS and CDR2 YFSETQ. Trimming removed 0 bases from V and 4 bases from J, with 10 bases in between. The CDR3 loop spans 14 amino acids. In DNA form, the CDR3 reads TGCGCCAGCAGCTTGGCCCCAGGGGCCTATGGCTACACCTTC. Its protein is CASSLAPGAYGYTF.

This clone was observed a handful of times. V and J are TRBV12-5 and TRBJ1-6; D possibly corresponds to TRBD1 (6 bases). The CDR3 is made up of 15 amino acids. Trimming left V 0 bases short and J 14 bases short, with 17 bases between. Germline loops: CDR1 LGHNT, CDR2 FRNRAP. For the CDR3, the DNA is TGTGCTAGTGGTTTGGTATGGGAGGGGGGGCTAGCCCTCCACTTT. Translation gives CASGLVWEGGLALHF.

The chain employs TRBV4-1 and TRBJ2-5, with 8 bases that match TRBD1. This CDR3 region has 15 residues. Germline CDR1 reads MGHRA; CDR2 reads YSYEKL. V shed 0 bases, J shed 14 bases, and the junction held 14 bases outside the gene matches. The CDR3 DNA is TGCGCCAGCAGCCAAGACTGGGCAGGGGGCCAGGGGAGATACTTC. Its translation is CASSQDWAGGQGRYF.

A few counts support this clone. V gene TRBV6-6 combines with J gene TRBJ2-1; D ambiguous. The CDR3 loop spans 12 amino acids. V shed 2 bases and J shed 6 bases, with 5 bases lying between them. Germline CDR1 is MNHNY and CDR2 is SVGAGI (reference sequence). Here the CDR3 DNA reads TGTGCCAGCAGTTACCTTTTCAATGAGCAGTTCTTC. Amino acids: CASSYLFNEQFF.

V is TRBV27 and J is TRBJ2-1; TRBD2 is a possible D gene (5 bases). The CDR3 has 12 amino acids. CDR1 is MNHEY, CDR2 SMNVEV, per germline (reference sequence). V shed 6 bases and J shed 9 bases, with 12 bases lying between them. The CDR3 reads CASRLGLGEQFF. The CDR3, as DNA: TGTGCCAGCAGACTCGGACTCGGTGAGCAGTTCTTC.

V is TRBV28 and J is TRBJ2-1; TRBD2 agrees at 8 bases. CDR3 length: 15 amino acids. With V trimmed by 8 bases and J by 8 bases, 14 bases remained unmatched. Germline V gene sequence: CDR1 MDHEN, CDR2 SYDVKM. The CDR3 sequence is CASEEGLGYTYEQFF. Here the CDR3 DNA reads TGTGCCAGCGAGGAGGGACTAGGATATACTTATGAGCAGTTCTTC.

The chain recombines TRBV11-2 with TRBJ2-7; TRBD2 matches 7 bases. J was trimmed by 4 bases and V by 1 base; bases with no gene match: 4. Germline CDR1 SGHAT, CDR2 FQNNGV. The length of the CDR3 is 14 residues. The DNA of the CDR3 is TGTGCCAGCAGCTTAGGCGGGGGACCGTACGAGCAGTACTTC. Translation gives CASSLGGGPYEQYF.

The gene calls are TRBV7-2 and TRBJ2-1; 10 positions agree with TRBD2. Germline trimming cut 5 bases from V and 2 bases from J; bases unmatched to any gene: 12. The germline V gene encodes CDR1 SGHTA and CDR2 FQGNSA. The CDR3 spans 18 residues. CDR3 sequence reads: CASSPQRSSGSPYNEQFF. The CDR3 nucleotides are TGTGCCAGCAGCCCTCAAAGGTCTAGCGGGAGTCCCTACAATGAGCAGTTCTTC.

The V and J genes are TRBV5-6 and TRBJ2-7; D remains unclear. CDR3 length equals 17 residues. V lost 4 bases, J lost 4 bases, and 24 bases lay in between. Germline loops: CDR1 SGHDT, CDR2 YYEEEE. The CDR3 is CASSPYYRRHYPYEQYF. CDR3 bases: TGTGCCAGCAGCCCTTACTATCGACGCCACTACCCTTACGAGCAGTACTTC. Looking up the rest from reference TRBV5-6 and TRBJ2-7 gives the full variable domain: DAGVTQSPTHLIKTRGQQVTLRCSPKSGHDTVSWYQQALGQGPQFIFQYYEEEERQRGNFPDRFSGHQFPNYSSELNVNALLLGDSALYLCASSPYYRRHYPYEQYFGPGTRLTVT.

Only one count was recorded for this clone. The chain joins TRBV7-8 to TRBJ2-5, with no clear D. The CDR3 is 15 amino acids. Per the germline V gene, CDR1 is SGHVS and CDR2 is FQNEAQ. Trimming shortened V by 0 bases and J by 1 base, and 9 bases separated the two germline ends. The CDR3 bases are TGTGCCAGCAGCTTAGCCCCGCGGAGCCAAGAGACCCAGTACTTC. Amino acid sequence: CASSLAPRSQETQYF.

J is TRBJ2-7 and V is TRBV7-3; 10 positions match TRBD1. CDR3 length: 16 amino acids. The germline V gene encodes CDR1 SGHTA and CDR2 FQGTGA. Trimming cost V 5 bases and J 0 bases; bases outside gene matches: 7. The CDR3 reads CASSPGTGEFSYEQYF. CDR3 DNA: TGTGCCAGCAGCCCCGGGACAGGGGAGTTCTCCTACGAGCAGTACTTC.

The genes are TRBV7-3 and TRBJ1-2, with a weak D call TRBD1 (6 bases). V lost 4 bases and J 5 bases, leaving 20 bases between the germline ends. CDR3 length equals 16 residues. Per the germline V gene, CDR1 is SGHTA and CDR2 is FQGTGA. The CDR3: CASSSGGQSVVYGYTF. The CDR3, as DNA: TGTGCCAGCAGCTCCGGCGGACAGTCAGTTGTTTATGGCTACACCTTC.

This chain joins TRBV6-5 and TRBJ2-7, with TRBD1 identical over 8 bases. The CDR3 length is 14 residues. Germline V gene lookup returns CDR1 MNHEY and CDR2 SVGAGI. The V and J ends lost 4 bases and 2 bases, in that order; junction bases with no gene match: 4. The CDR3 DNA follows: TGTGCCAGCAGTTTCGGACAGGGACCCTACGAGCAGTACTTC. Amino acid sequence: CASSFGQGPYEQYF.

This clone has only one observation. The V call is TRBV4-1, the J call TRBJ1-2; a weak D match, TRBD1 (5 bases). CDR3 length: 14 residues. Germline CDR1 and CDR2: MGHRA and YSYEKL. V lost 2 bases to trimming and J lost 1 base, with 8 bases between them. In DNA form, the CDR3 reads TGCGCCAGCAGCCAAAGCGACAGTAACTATGGCTACACCTTC. As protein: CASSQSDSNYGYTF.

The CDR3: CSVRDRSTYEQYF. For the CDR3, the DNA is TGCAGCGTCCGGGACAGGTCAACCTACGAGCAGTACTTC. The genes are TRBV29-1 and TRBJ2-7; 8 nucleotides match TRBD1. This CDR3 contains 13 residues. With V trimmed by 6 bases and J by 2 bases, 6 bases remained unmatched. From germline, CDR1 is SQVTM and CDR2 ANQGSEA.